This T cell receptor beta chain emerged from a study of metastatic and nonmetastatic thyroid tumors. Overall study: Where malignant and benign thyroid patients were concerned, repertoires were compared across blood and tumor or nodule tissue.

General study points: Reports indicated that malignant thyroid tumors showed significantly higher TCR beta diversity than benign nodules did, in blood and tumor.

Authors' methods: A classifier of distant metastasis in papillary thyroid cancer was built from CDR3 differences (across clinicopathological groups). With MiXCR, TCRdb reprocessed the PCR reads. V and J calls and clone size were set by TCRdb, not the authors. The table shows about 20,000 clones, with about a fifth occurring only once. All patients were treatment-naive before thyroid surgery. There are many counts of this clone. Its antigen is unidentified. V was clipped by 3 bases and J by 1 base, with 6 bases between them. This CDR3 has 12 residues. CDR1 is DFQATT and CDR2 is SNEGSKA in the germline V gene (reference sequence).

Sample: blood. The chain links TRBV20-1 to TRBJ2-5; D is uncertain. This TCR was recovered from a female donor with papillary thyroid cancer or a benign thyroid nodule (not recorded which). Some clones in this sample may be carry-over from other donors' samples. CDR3 in amino acids: CSASPVQETQYF. For the CDR3, the DNA is TGCAGTGCTAGTCCCGTCCAAGAGACCCAGTACTTC.